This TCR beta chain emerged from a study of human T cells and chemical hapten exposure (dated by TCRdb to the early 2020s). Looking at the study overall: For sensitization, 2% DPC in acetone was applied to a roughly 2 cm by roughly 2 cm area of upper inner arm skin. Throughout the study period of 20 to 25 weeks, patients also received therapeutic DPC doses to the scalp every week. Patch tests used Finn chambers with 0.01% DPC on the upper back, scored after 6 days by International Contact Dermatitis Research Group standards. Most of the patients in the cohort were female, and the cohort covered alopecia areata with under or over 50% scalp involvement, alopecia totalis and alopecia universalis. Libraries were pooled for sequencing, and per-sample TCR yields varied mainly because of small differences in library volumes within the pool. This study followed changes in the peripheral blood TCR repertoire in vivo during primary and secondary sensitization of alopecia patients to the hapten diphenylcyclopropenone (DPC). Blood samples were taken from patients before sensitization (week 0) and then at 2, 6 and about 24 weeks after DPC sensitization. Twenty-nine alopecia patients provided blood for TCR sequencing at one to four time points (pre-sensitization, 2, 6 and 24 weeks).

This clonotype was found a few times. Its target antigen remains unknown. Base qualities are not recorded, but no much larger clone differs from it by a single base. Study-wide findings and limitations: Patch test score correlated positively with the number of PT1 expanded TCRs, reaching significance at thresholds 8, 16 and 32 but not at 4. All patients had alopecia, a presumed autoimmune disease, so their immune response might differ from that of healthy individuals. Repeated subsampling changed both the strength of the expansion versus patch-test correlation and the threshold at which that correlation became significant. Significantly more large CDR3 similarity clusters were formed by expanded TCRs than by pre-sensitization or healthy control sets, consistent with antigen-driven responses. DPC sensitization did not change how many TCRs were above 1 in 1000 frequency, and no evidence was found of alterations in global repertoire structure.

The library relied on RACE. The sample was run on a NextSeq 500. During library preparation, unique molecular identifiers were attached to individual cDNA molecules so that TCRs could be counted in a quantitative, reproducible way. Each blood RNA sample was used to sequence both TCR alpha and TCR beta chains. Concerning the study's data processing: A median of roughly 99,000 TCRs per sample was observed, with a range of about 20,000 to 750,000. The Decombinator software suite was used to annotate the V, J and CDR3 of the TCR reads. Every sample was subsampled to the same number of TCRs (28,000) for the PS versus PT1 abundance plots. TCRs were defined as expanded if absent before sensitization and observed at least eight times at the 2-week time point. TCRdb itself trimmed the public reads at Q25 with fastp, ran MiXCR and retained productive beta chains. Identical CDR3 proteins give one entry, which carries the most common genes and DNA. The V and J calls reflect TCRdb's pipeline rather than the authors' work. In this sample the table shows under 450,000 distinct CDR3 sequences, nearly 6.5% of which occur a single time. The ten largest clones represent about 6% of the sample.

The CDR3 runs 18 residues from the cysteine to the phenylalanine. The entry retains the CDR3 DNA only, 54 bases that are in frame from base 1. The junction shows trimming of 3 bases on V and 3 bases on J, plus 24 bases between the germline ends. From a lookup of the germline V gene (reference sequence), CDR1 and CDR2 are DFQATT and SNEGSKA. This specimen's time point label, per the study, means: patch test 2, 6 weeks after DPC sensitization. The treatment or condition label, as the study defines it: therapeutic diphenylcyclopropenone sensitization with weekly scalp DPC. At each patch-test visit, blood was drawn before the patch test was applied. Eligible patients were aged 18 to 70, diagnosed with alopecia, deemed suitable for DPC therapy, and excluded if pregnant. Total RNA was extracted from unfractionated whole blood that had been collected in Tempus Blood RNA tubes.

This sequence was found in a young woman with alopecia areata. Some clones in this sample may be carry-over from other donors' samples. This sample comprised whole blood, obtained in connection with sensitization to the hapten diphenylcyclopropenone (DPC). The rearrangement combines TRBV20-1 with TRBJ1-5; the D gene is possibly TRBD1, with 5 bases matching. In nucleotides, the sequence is TGCAGTGCTAGTCCCCGGGGGGAAACAGCTGAAGTCAATCAGCCCCAGCATTTT. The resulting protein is CSASPRGETAEVNQPQHF.